This T cell receptor beta chain was captured by sequencing in a study of PD-1 blockade in classical Hodgkin lymphoma. A remark on this clone: Its antigen is unidentified.

All patients experienced relapse after autologous stem cell transplantation, and brentuximab vedotin exposure was variable. Whole-study results and caveats: Baseline diversity resembling that of newly diagnosed patients was seen in complete responders. Significantly greater TCR diversity emerged by C4D1 in CD4+ cells but not CD8+ cells. Newly diagnosed patients reportedly trailed healthy donors in baseline TCR diversity.

TCRdb keeps only in-frame clones here, not all; method: immunoSEQ multiplex PCR. Seen here are about 110,000 clones, roughly nine tenths observed once, and the top ten hold less than 20%. Per the germline V gene, CDR1 is SGHKS and CDR2 is YYEKEE (reference sequence). After removal of 0 bases from V and 8 bases from J, the junction contained 4 bases not matched to a gene. The CDR3 has 14 residues. The sequence was obtained from a human donor with classical Hodgkin lymphoma. This chain uses TRBV5-5 with TRBJ1-2; 10 bases are shared with TRBD1. Sequenced here: peripheral blood mononuclear cells (PBMCs), sampled before the second cycle of nivolumab. Here the CDR3 DNA reads TGTGCCAGCAGCTTGGCCGGACAGGGGGGAGGCTACACCTTC. Amino acid sequence: CASSLAGQGGGYTF.